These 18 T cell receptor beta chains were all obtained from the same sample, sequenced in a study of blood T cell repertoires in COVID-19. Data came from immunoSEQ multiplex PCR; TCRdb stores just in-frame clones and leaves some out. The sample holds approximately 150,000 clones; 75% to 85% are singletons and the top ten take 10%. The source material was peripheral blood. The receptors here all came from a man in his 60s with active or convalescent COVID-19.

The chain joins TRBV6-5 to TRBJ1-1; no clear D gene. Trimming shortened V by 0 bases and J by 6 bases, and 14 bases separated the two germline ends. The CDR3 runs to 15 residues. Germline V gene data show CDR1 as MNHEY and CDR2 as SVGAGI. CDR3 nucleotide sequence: TGTGCCAGCAGTTACTCGAGAGGGCGAATCGCTGAAGCTTTCTTT. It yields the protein CASSYSRGRIAEAFF.

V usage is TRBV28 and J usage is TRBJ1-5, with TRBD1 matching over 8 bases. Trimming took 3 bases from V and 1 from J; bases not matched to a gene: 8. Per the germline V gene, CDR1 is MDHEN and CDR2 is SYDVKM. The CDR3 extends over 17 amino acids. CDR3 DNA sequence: TGTGCCAGCAGTTTTTTGCAGGGGGCAAGGAGCAATCAGCCCCAGCATTTT. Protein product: CASSFLQGARSNQPQHF.

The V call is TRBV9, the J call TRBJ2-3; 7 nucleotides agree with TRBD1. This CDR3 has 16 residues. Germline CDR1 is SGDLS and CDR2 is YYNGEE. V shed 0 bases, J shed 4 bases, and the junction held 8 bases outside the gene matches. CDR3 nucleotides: TGTGCCAGCAGCGTAGAGGGGGCTAGGGGCGCAGATACGCAGTATTTT. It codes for CASSVEGARGADTQYF.

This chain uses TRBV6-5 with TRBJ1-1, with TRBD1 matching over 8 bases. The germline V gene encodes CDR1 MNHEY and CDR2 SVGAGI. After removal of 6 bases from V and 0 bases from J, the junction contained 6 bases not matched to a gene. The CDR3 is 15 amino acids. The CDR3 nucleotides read TGTGCCAGCAGAATGCAGGGGGCGATGAACACTGAAGCTTTCTTT. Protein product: CASRMQGAMNTEAFF.

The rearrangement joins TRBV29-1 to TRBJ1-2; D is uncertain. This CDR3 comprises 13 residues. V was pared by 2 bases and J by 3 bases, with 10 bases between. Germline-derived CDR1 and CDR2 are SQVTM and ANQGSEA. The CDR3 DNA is TGCAGCGTTGAATTTCGGCGGCACTATGGCTACACCTTC. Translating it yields CSVEFRRHYGYTF. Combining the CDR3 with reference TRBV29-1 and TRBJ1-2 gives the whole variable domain SAVISQKPSRDICQRGTSLTIQCQVDSQVTMMFWYRQQPGQSLTLIATANQGSEATYESGFVIDKFPISRPNLTFSTLTVSNMSPEDSSIYLCSVEFRRHYGYTFGSGTRLTVV.

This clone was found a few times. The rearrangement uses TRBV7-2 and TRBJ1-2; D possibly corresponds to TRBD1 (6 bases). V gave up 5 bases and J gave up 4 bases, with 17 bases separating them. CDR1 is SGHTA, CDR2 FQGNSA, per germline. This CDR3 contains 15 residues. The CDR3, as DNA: TGTGCCAGCAGCGACGGACCGGGAGGGGGCTATGGCTACACCTTC. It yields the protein CASSDGPGGGYGYTF. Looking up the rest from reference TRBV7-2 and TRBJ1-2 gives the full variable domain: GAGVSQSPSNKVTEKGKDVELRCDPISGHTALYWYRQSLGQGLEFLIYFQGNSAPDKSGLPSDRFSAERTGGSVSTLTIQRTQQEDSAVYLCASSDGPGGGYGYTFGSGTRLTVV.

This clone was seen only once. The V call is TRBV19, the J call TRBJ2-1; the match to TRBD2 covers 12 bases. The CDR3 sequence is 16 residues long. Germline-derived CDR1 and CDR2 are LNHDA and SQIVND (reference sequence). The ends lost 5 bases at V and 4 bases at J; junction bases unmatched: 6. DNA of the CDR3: TGTGCCAGTAGTTCGCGACTAGCGGGAGATTACAATGAGCAGTTCTTC. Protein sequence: CASSSRLAGDYNEQFF. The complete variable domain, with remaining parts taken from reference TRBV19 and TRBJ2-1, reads DGGITQSPKYLFRKEGQNVTLSCEQNLNHDAMYWYRQDPGQGLRLIYYSQIVNDFQKGDIAEGYSVSREKKESFPLTVTSAQKNPTAFYLCASSSRLAGDYNEQFFGPGTRLTVL.

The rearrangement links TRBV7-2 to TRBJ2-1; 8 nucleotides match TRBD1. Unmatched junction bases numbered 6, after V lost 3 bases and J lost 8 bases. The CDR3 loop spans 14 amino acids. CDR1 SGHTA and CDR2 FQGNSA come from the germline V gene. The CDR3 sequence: CASSFQGAGDEQFF. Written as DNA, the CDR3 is TGTGCCAGCAGCTTTCAGGGGGCTGGGGATGAGCAGTTCTTC.

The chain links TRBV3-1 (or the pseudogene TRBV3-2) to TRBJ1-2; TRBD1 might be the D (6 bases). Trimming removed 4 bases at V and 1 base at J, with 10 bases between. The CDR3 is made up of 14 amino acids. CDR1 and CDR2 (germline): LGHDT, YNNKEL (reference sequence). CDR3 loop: CASSPRGFNYGYTF. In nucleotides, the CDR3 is TGTGCCAGCAGCCCCAGGGGATTTAACTATGGCTACACCTTC.

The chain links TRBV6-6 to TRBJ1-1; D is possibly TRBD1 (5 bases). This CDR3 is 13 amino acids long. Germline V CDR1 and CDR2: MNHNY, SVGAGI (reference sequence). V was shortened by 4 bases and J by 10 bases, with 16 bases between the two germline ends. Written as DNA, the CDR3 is TGTGCCAGCAGTTGGCAGGGAGGGAATATAGCTTTCTTT. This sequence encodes CASSWQGGNIAFF.

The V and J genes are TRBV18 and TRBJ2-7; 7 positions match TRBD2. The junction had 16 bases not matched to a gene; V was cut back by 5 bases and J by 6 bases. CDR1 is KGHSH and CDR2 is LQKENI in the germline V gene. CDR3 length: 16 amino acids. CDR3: CASSVPTSPFQSEQYV. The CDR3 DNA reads TGTGCCAGCTCAGTCCCGACTAGCCCATTCCAAAGCGAGCAGTACGTC.

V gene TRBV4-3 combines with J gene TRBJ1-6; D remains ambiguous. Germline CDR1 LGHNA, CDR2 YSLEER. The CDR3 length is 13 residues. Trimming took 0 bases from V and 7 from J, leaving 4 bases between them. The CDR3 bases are TGCGCCAGCAGCCAAGACGGGAATTCACCCCTCCACTTT. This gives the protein CASSQDGNSPLHF.

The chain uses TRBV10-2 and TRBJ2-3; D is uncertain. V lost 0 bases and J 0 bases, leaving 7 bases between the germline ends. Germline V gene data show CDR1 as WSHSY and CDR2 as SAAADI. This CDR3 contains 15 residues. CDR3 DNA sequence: TGCGCCAGCAGTGAGTCCCCCGTTAGCACAGATACGCAGTATTTT. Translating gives CASSESPVSTDTQYF.

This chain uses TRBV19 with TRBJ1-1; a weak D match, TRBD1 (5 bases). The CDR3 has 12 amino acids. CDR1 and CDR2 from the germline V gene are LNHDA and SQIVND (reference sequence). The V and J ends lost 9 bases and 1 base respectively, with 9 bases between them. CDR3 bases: TGTGCCAGCAGGGAGGGGAACACTGAAGCTTTCTTT. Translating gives CASREGNTEAFF.

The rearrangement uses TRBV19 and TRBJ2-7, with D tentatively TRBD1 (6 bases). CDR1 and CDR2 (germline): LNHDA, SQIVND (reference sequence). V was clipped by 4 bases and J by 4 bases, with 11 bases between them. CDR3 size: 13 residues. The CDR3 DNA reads TGTGCCAGTAGTAGGGGGCCAGGGTACGAGCAGTACTTC. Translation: CASSRGPGYEQYF.

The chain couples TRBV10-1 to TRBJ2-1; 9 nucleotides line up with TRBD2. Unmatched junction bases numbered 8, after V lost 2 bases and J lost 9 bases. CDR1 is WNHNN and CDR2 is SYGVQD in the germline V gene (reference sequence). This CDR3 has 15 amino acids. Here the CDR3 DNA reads TGCGCCAGCAGTGAGACCAGCGGGAGGCGGGGTGAGCAGTTCTTC. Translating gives CASSETSGRRGEQFF.

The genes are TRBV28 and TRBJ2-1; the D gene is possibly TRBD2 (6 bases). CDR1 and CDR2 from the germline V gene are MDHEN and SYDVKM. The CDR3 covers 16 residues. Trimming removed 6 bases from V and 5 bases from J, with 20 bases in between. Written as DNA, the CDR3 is TGTGCCAGCAGCTTTCCTAGCGACCAGCTAGACAATGAGCAGTTCTTC. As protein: CASSFPSDQLDNEQFF.

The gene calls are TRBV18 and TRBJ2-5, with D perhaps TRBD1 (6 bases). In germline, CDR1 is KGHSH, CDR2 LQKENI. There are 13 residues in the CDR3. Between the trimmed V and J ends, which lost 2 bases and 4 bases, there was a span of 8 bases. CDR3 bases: TGTGCCAGCTCACCAAACAGGGCAGAGACCCAGTACTTC. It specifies CASSPNRAETQYF.